The next 24 T cell receptor beta chains were all read from a single sample in a study of blood T cell repertoires in COVID-19. Generated by immunoSEQ multiplex PCR, the TCRdb table keeps only in-frame clones and is missing some. The sample includes approximately 470,000 clones, roughly 87% of them seen just once. Sample: PBMCs or T cells enriched from blood (not recorded which). The receptors were gathered from a young woman who had recovered from COVID-19.

The genes are TRBV5-1 and TRBJ1-5; the D gene is possibly TRBD1 (5 bases). CDR3 length: 14 amino acids. Germline V CDR1 and CDR2: SGHRS, YFSETQ. Trimming took 6 bases from V and 2 from J, leaving 12 bases between them. The CDR3 bases are TGCGCCAGCAAACCAGGGTCTGGCAATCAGCCCCAGCATTTT. Protein sequence: CASKPGSGNQPQHF.

This chain uses TRBV6-1 with TRBJ2-3; 12 bases match TRBD2. The ends lost 2 bases at V and 5 bases at J; junction bases unmatched: 14. CDR1 and CDR2 (germline): MNHNS, SASEGT. The CDR3 is made up of 19 amino acids. In nucleotides, the CDR3 is TGTGCCAGCAGTGAACTTATCGGGGCTAGCGGGGGGGAGGGAGATACGCAGTATTTT. Protein sequence: CASSELIGASGGEGDTQYF.

The chain uses TRBV12-3 or TRBV12-4 and TRBJ2-1; D unclear. V was shortened by 5 bases and J by 5 bases, with 7 bases between the two germline ends. The CDR3 is 12 amino acids. CDR3 sequence reads: CASSLRDNEQFF. The CDR3 coding sequence is TGTGCCAGCAGTCTCCGGGACAATGAGCAGTTCTTC.

V is TRBV5-4 and J is TRBJ1-4; 7 positions agree with TRBD1. The V gene's germline CDR1 is SGHNT and CDR2 YYREEE (reference sequence). V trimming: 0 bases; J trimming: 3 bases; junction bases outside the gene matches: 2. The CDR3 spans 15 residues. For the CDR3, the DNA is TGTGCCAGCAGCTTGGTCGGGACAGCTAATGAAAAACTGTTTTTT. It yields the protein CASSLVGTANEKLFF. Full variable domain (outside the CDR3, taken from reference TRBV5-4 and TRBJ1-4): ETGVTQSPTHLIKTRGQQVTLRCSSQSGHNTVSWYQQALGQGPQFIFQYYREEENGRGNFPPRFSGLQFPNYSSELNVNALELDDSALYLCASSLVGTANEKLFFGSGTQLSVL.

This CDR3 is CSVRTTGYTEAFF. The DNA of the CDR3 is TGCAGCGTTAGAACGACAGGGTACACTGAAGCTTTCTTT. The gene calls are TRBV29-1 and TRBJ1-1; 7 bases are a match to TRBD1. After removal of 5 bases from V and 3 bases from J, the junction contained 6 bases not matched to a gene. This CDR3 has 13 amino acids. Germline loops: CDR1 SQVTM, CDR2 ANQGSEA.

The V call is TRBV30, the J call TRBJ1-1; 8 nucleotides align to TRBD1. CDR1 and CDR2 (germline): GTSNPN, SVGIG (reference sequence). The V and J ends lost 4 bases and 2 bases, in that order; junction bases with no gene match: 6. The CDR3 runs to 14 residues. This CDR3 is CAWIRQGINTEAFF. The CDR3 DNA follows: TGTGCCTGGATCAGACAGGGGATAAACACTGAAGCTTTCTTT.

The rearrangement links TRBV9 to TRBJ2-2; weak D call: TRBD1 (5 bases). V lost 0 bases, J lost 2 bases, and 11 bases lay in between. The CDR3 spans 16 residues. CDR1 and CDR2 from the germline V gene are SGDLS and YYNGEE. The CDR3 region has the DNA TGTGCCAGCAGCGTAGAGGTGGGGCTTAACACCGGGGAGCTGTTTTTT. It specifies CASSVEVGLNTGELFF.

The chain recombines TRBV7-2 with TRBJ1-4; D call uncertain. The V end lost 5 bases, the J end lost 8 bases, and 18 bases lay between the germline ends. The germline gives CDR1 SGHTA, CDR2 FQGNSA. The CDR3 consists of 15 residues. For the CDR3, the DNA is TGTGCCAGCAGCAAAGGAGGGATCAGGAGGGAAAAACTGTTTTTT. This gives the protein CASSKGGIRREKLFF.

This chain links TRBV5-4 with TRBJ1-5; D is ambiguous. Trimming removed 1 base at V and 7 bases at J, with 9 bases between. This CDR3 contains 13 residues. Germline CDR1 SGHNT, CDR2 YYREEE (reference sequence). Here the CDR3 DNA reads TGTGCCAGCAGCTTGTACGGCGGGCAGCCCCAGCATTTT. Translated, it gives CASSLYGGQPQHF.

In nucleotides, the CDR3 is TGTGCCACCAGCAGAGATGGGGGGGATCAGCCCCAGCATTTT. This translates into CATSRDGGDQPQHF. The chain uses TRBV15 and TRBJ1-5, with D perhaps matching TRBD1 (5 bases). Germline CDR1 reads LNHNV; CDR2 reads YYDKDF (reference sequence). The CDR3 extends over 14 amino acids. Trimming stripped 0 bases from V and 5 bases from J, with 8 bases between. Full variable domain (outside the CDR3, taken from reference TRBV15 and TRBJ1-5): DAMVIQNPRYQVTQFGKPVTLSCSQTLNHNVMYWYQQKSSQAPKLLFHYYDKDFNNEADTPDNFQSRRPNTSFCFLDIRSPGLGDTAMYLCATSRDGGDQPQHFGDGTRLSIL.

The J gene is TRBJ1-4, the V gene TRBV2; TRBD1 agrees at 7 bases. The trim removed 6 bases at V and 0 bases at J, leaving 4 bases unmatched. The germline gives CDR1 SNHLY, CDR2 FYNNEI. The CDR3 runs to 15 residues. The CDR3 DNA is TGTGCCAGCAGGGCAGGGGGATCAACTAATGAAAAACTGTTTTTT. Amino acids: CASRAGGSTNEKLFF.

This clone was counted only a few times. The chain is built from TRBV12-5 and TRBJ1-2, with D possibly TRBD1 on 5 matching bases. Germline V gives CDR1 LGHNT, CDR2 FRNRAP. This CDR3 has 13 residues. Deletions cut 5 bases from V and 4 bases from J, with 11 bases between. The chain's CDR3 is CASGPLRGYGYTF. DNA for the CDR3: TGTGCTAGTGGTCCCCTTAGGGGCTATGGCTACACCTTC.

This chain connects TRBV11-2 to TRBJ1-2; 7 bases fit TRBD1. CDR3 length: 15 amino acids. From germline, CDR1 is SGHAT and CDR2 FQNNGV. V trimming: 4 bases; J trimming: 5 bases; junction bases outside the gene matches: 10. In nucleotides, the CDR3 is TGTGCCAGCAGCTACGATAGGGACAGTTTGTATGGCTACACCTTC. The encoded protein is CASSYDRDSLYGYTF.

This clone appeared once. V usage is TRBV12-5 and J usage is TRBJ1-1; D gene ambiguous. Trimming removed 4 bases from V and 10 bases from J, with 10 bases in between. The CDR3 length is 11 residues. The germline V gene encodes CDR1 LGHNT and CDR2 FRNRAP. CDR3 in amino acids: CASGSEGPAFF. The CDR3 nucleotides are TGTGCTAGTGGTTCCGAGGGCCCAGCTTTCTTT.

The chain recombines TRBV28 with TRBJ1-2; maybe TRBD1 (6 bases). CDR1 is MDHEN, CDR2 SYDVKM, per germline. This CDR3 has 15 amino acids. The V end lost 7 bases, the J end lost 3 bases, and 18 bases lay between the germline ends. The CDR3 DNA follows: TGTGCCAGCATGAGGTTTGACAGGATCCACTATGGCTACACCTTC. This sequence encodes CASMRFDRIHYGYTF.

The J gene is TRBJ1-1, the V gene TRBV2; TRBD1 matches at 9 bases. CDR3 length equals 16 residues. V lost 7 bases, J lost 0 bases, and 9 bases stayed unmatched. Per germline, CDR1 SNHLY and CDR2 FYNNEI. The chain's CDR3 is CASISGDRAMNTEAFF. In DNA, the CDR3 is TGTGCCAGCATCTCGGGGGACAGGGCGATGAACACTGAAGCTTTCTTT.

This chain joins TRBV5-5 and TRBJ2-5, with D possibly being TRBD1 (6 bases). The germline V gene has CDR1 SGHKS and CDR2 YYEKEE (reference sequence). Trimming stripped 4 bases from V and 6 bases from J, with 16 bases between. The CDR3 runs 14 residues. Written as DNA, the CDR3 is TGTGCCAGCAGCCCGTCGGTAGGGGGAAAGACCCAGTACTTC. It encodes CASSPSVGGKTQYF.

The chain is built from TRBV3-1 (or the pseudogene TRBV3-2) and TRBJ1-3; D is undetermined. Between the trimmed V and J ends, which lost 1 base and 6 bases, there was a span of 10 bases. This CDR3 has 14 residues. Per germline, CDR1 LGHDT and CDR2 YNNKEL (reference sequence). Here the CDR3 DNA reads TGTGCCAGCAGCCAAGCGGGAACCTCAAACACCATATATTTT. It specifies CASSQAGTSNTIYF.

The chain carries TRBV19 and TRBJ1-5; a weak D match, TRBD1 (6 bases). The V gene's germline CDR1 is LNHDA and CDR2 SQIVND (reference sequence). The CDR3 spans 18 residues. Trimming shortened V by 7 bases and J by 2 bases, and 24 bases separated the two germline ends. In DNA form, the CDR3 reads TGTGCCAGTAACCTCCTGCGGGGGGGCGGAGGAGGCAATCAGCCCCAGCATTTT. The encoded protein is CASNLLRGGGGGNQPQHF.

The chain has TRBV5-1 and TRBJ1-4; TRBD1 might be the D (6 bases). This CDR3 is built from 15 residues. Trimming shortened V by 2 bases and J by 4 bases, and 12 bases separated the two germline ends. Germline-derived CDR1 and CDR2 are SGHRS and YFSETQ. CDR3 region: CASSFGSGDNEKLFF. CDR3 in DNA: TGCGCCAGCAGCTTCGGGTCAGGGGATAATGAAAAACTGTTTTTT.

This rearrangement joins TRBV5-4 to TRBJ1-2; a possible D gene is TRBD1 (5 bases). The germline gives CDR1 SGHNT, CDR2 YYREEE (reference sequence). The CDR3 is 13 residues long. V lost 5 bases and J 0 bases, leaving 8 bases between the germline ends. The CDR3 protein is CASRDTTNYGYTF. CDR3 nucleotide sequence: TGTGCCAGCAGGGACACAACTAACTATGGCTACACCTTC.

V gene TRBV11-2 combines with J gene TRBJ1-1, with D hard to call. The CDR3 spans 14 residues. Germline V gene data show CDR1 as SGHAT and CDR2 as FQNNGV. Trimming left V 0 bases short and J 7 bases short, with 12 bases between. The CDR3 region is CASSLDWGSGEAFF. The CDR3 nucleotides read TGTGCCAGCAGCTTAGATTGGGGAAGCGGTGAAGCTTTCTTT.

This clone was counted between two and nine times. The rearrangement joins TRBV5-4 to TRBJ1-2; D remains unclear. Between the trimmed V and J ends, which lost 1 base and 6 bases, there was a span of 7 bases. CDR1 and CDR2 from the germline V gene are SGHNT and YYREEE (reference sequence). This CDR3 is 12 amino acids long. The CDR3 region has the DNA TGTGCCAGCAGCTTGCAAGCTGATGGCTACACCTTC. Its protein is CASSLQADGYTF.

This clone appeared once. The chain combines TRBV3-1 (or the pseudogene TRBV3-2) with TRBJ2-4; 8 bases line up with TRBD2. The CDR3 has 16 residues. CDR1 and CDR2 (germline): LGHDT, YNNKEL (reference sequence). V gave up 0 bases and J gave up 5 bases; unmatched junction bases: 6. CDR3 in DNA: TGTGCCAGCAGCCAAGACAGCGGGGGACACGAAAACATTCAGTACTTC. This gives the protein CASSQDSGGHENIQYF.